This TCR beta chain is drawn from a study of Graves' ophthalmopathy and Graves' hyperthyroidism. Amplified TCR beta CDR3 regions were obtained using RNA transcripts as template. HTBI primers primed a first-round RT-PCR, and a second-round multiplex PCR followed. TCRdb ran MiXCR on the multiplex PCR reads and lists one entry per CDR3 protein. Here the sample spans a few hundred thousand distinct CDR3 sequences, roughly 39% being singletons. General study points: It was with around 70% sensitivity and approximately 75% specificity that the model predicted ophthalmopathy progression.

A note on this clonotype: Its target is not known.

The receptor comes from an adult man with Graves' hyperthyroidism. The specimen was peripheral blood or thyroid tissue (not recorded which).

The CDR3 spells CASSRDRDPNQPQYF. The CDR3 DNA follows: TGTGCCAGCAGCCGGGACAGGGATCCCAATCAGCCCCAGTACTTC. The chain recombines TRBV7-9 with TRBJ2-5, with TRBD1 matching 9 bases. The V and J ends lost 5 bases and 9 bases, in that order; junction bases with no gene match: 13. Germline V gives CDR1 SEHNR, CDR2 FQNEAQ (reference sequence). The CDR3 sequence is 15 residues long. Using reference TRBV7-9 and TRBJ2-5 for the parts outside the CDR3, the full variable domain is DTGVSQNPRHKITKRGQNVTFRCDPISEHNRLYWYRQTLGQGPEFLTYFQNEAQLEKSRLLSDRFSAERPKGSFSTLEIQRTEQGDSAMYLCASSRDRDPNQPQYFGPGTRLLVL.